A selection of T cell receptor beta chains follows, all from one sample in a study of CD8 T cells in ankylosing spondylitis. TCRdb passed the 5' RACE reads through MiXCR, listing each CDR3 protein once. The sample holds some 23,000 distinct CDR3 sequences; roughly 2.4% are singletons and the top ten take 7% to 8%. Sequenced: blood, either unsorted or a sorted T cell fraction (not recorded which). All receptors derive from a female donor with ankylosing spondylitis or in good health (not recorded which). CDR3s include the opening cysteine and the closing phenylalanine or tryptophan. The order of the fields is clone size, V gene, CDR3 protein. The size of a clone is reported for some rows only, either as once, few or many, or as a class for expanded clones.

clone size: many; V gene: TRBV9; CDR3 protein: CASSGDYSSLYNEQFF
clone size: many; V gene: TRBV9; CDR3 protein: CASSPGTGGRETQYF
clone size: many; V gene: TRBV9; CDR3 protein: CASNREESTDTQYF
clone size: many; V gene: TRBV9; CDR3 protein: CASAQGTGETQYF
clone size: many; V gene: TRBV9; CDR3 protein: CASSPQIRANTEAFF
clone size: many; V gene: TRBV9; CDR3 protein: CASSPRTGGTNTEAFF
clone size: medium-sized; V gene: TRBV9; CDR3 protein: CASSVEAISSTDTQYF
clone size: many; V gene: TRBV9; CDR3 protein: CASSVELGGNIQYF
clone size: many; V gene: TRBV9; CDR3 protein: CASSVSPDPFYGYTF
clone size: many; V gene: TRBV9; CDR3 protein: CASSRNPTGGEQYF
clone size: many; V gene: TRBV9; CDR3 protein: CASSVAGADTQYF
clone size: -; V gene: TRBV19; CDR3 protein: CASSIEPGGTEAFF
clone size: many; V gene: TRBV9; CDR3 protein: CASQIGFTGELFF
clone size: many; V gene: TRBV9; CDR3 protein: CASSVWGSSYNEQFF
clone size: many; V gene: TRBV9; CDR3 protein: CASSPQGLQDTQYF
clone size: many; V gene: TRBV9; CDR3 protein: CASSDGQGANPPNEKLFF
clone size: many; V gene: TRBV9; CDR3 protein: CASSVASGGRTDTQYF
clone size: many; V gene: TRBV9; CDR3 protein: CASSVSELPYNEQFF
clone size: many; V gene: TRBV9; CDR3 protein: CASSVGTGSTEAFF
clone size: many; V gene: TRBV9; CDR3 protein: CASSVGGTAKLNEQFF
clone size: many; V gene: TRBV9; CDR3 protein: CASSKVGQGTDNEQFF
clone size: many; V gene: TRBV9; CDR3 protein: CASSQGNNEKLFF
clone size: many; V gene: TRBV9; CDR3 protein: CASSARAGGESDTQYF
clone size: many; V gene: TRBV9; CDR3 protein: CASSNQAGGRQETQYF
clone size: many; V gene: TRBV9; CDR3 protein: CASSVGLAGGDNEQFF
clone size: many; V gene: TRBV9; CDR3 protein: CASSVVDGSGTYNEQFF
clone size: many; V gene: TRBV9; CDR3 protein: CASSKTGLSNQPQHF
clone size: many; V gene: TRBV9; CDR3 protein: CASSPGATEAFF
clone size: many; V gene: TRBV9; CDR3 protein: CASSVVSGDEQFF
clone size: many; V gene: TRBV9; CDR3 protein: CASSPTGGDPDEQFF
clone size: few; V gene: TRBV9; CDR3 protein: CASSVGSEFSYEQYF
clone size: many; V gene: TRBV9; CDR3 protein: CASSLLAGGPEGEQFF
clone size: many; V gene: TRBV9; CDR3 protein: CASSVGWNNSPLHF
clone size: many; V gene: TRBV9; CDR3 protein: CASSEGANTGELFF
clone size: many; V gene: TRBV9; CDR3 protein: CASSGLQGSGANVLTF
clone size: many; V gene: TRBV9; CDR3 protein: CASSVGGTGTGELFF
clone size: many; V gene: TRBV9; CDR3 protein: CASSLHPSGQPQHF
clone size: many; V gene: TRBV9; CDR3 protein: CASSASWGTSGGPNTDTQYF
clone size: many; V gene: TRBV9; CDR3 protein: CASSNGLAGAYEQYF
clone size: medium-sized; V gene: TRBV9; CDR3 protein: CASSPRVDMDTDTQYF
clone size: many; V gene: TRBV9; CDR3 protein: CASSVDLSANSLWADTQYF
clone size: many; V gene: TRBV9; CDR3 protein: CASSASSSYEQYF
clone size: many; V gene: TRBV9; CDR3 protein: CASSERVYDTDTQYF
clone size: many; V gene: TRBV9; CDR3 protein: CASSVDLAGGSDEQFF
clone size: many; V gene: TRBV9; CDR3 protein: CASSAASGSYNEQFF
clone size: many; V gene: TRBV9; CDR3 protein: CASSVSQMIGYTF
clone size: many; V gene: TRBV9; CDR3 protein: CASSRGRPRDTLMRSTDTQYF
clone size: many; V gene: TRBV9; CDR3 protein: CASSVAPTSSEQYF
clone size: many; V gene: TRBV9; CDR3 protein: CASSGAGVSNYGYTF
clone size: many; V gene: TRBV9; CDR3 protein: CASSVDAGGADTQYF
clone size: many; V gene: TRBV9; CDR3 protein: CASSLRSGQTNTGELFF
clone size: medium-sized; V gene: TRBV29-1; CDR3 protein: CSDIDGSYEQYF